This is a list of T cell receptor beta chains from one sample in a study of cytomegalovirus exposure and HLA in healthy donors. Profiling relied on immunoSEQ multiplex PCR, and the TCRdb table lists in-frame clones only, not all of them. The repertoire has around 180,000 clones, about 82% of them found once; the top ten carry over 1.3%. The sequenced sample consisted of PBMCs. These receptors all stem from a woman aged 18-30 years in good health and CMV-seronegative. Each CDR3 is given with its conserved first and last residue. A D gene is named only where the DNA matches it firmly. The size entry is marked missing in some rows and otherwise reads once, few, many or a size class.

v_gene: TRBV7-6; abundance: -; j_gene: TRBJ2-1; d_gene: -; len: 15; CDR3nt: TGTGCCAGCAGCTCGGCGGTAGACTTCTACAATGAGCAGTTCTTC; CDR3aa: CASSSAVDFYNEQFF
v_gene: TRBV10-1; abundance: -; j_gene: TRBJ2-1; d_gene: TRBD2; len: 15; CDR3nt: TGCGCCAGCAGTGCGGAGCGGGGGGTCTACAATGAGCAGTTCTTC; CDR3aa: CASSAERGVYNEQFF
v_gene: TRBV19; abundance: -; j_gene: TRBJ1-4; d_gene: TRBD1; len: 16; CDR3nt: TGTGCCAGTAGTTCGCCCGGGGACAGGGTGAGGGAAAAACTGTTTTTT; CDR3aa: CASSSPGDRVREKLFF
v_gene: TRBV5-1; abundance: -; j_gene: TRBJ1-1; d_gene: TRBD1; len: 16; CDR3nt: TGCGCCAGCAGCTTACTCTCAGGGGGACTGAACACTGAAGCTTTCTTT; CDR3aa: CASSLLSGGLNTEAFF
v_gene: TRBV5-1; abundance: -; j_gene: TRBJ1-2; d_gene: -; len: 13; CDR3nt: TGCGCCAGCAGCTTGGATGGAGAGGGTGGCTACACCTTC; CDR3aa: CASSLDGEGGYTF
v_gene: TRBV19; abundance: -; j_gene: TRBJ2-3; d_gene: TRBD1; len: 14; CDR3nt: TGTGCCAGTAGGTGGACAGGGTCCCCAGATACGCAGTATTTT; CDR3aa: CASRWTGSPDTQYF
v_gene: TRBV10-3; abundance: -; j_gene: TRBJ2-7; d_gene: TRBD1; len: 16; CDR3nt: TGTGCCATCAGTGAGTATAGGGGCGACAGGGGCTACGAGCAGTACTTC; CDR3aa: CAISEYRGDRGYEQYF
v_gene: TRBV5-4; abundance: -; j_gene: TRBJ2-2; d_gene: TRBD1; len: 16; CDR3nt: TGTGCCAGCAGCTTGTCTCCGGGACAGCCGACCGGGGAGCTGTTTTTT; CDR3aa: CASSLSPGQPTGELFF
v_gene: TRBV2; abundance: few; j_gene: TRBJ2-1; d_gene: -; len: 12; CDR3nt: TGTGCCAGCAGCTTTACCTACAATGAGCAGTTCTTC; CDR3aa: CASSFTYNEQFF
v_gene: TRBV18; abundance: -; j_gene: TRBJ2-7; d_gene: TRBD1; len: 13; CDR3nt: TGTGCCAGCTCACCTGCAGGGGGTAACGAGCAGTACTTC; CDR3aa: CASSPAGGNEQYF
v_gene: TRBV27; abundance: -; j_gene: TRBJ1-2; d_gene: -; len: 14; CDR3nt: TGTGCCAGCAGTTTTCGTCCCACTCCGGGGGGCTACACCTTC; CDR3aa: CASSFRPTPGGYTF
v_gene: TRBV29-1; abundance: once; j_gene: TRBJ1-3; d_gene: -; len: 12; CDR3nt: TGCAGCGCCCAGGTCTCTGGAAACACCATATATTTT; CDR3aa: CSAQVSGNTIYF
v_gene: TRBV5-4; abundance: -; j_gene: TRBJ1-2; d_gene: TRBD1; len: 12; CDR3nt: TGTGCCAGCAGCACAGGGGGTTATGGCTACACCTTC; CDR3aa: CASSTGGYGYTF
v_gene: TRBV9; abundance: -; j_gene: TRBJ2-7; d_gene: TRBD2; len: 16; CDR3nt: TGTGCCAGCAGCGTAGGAGCGGGAGATTTGGTCTACGAGCAGTACTTC; CDR3aa: CASSVGAGDLVYEQYF
v_gene: TRBV29-1; abundance: -; j_gene: TRBJ2-3; d_gene: -; len: 12; CDR3nt: TGCAGCGCCGAGGAGACCGGGGATACGCAGTATTTT; CDR3aa: CSAEETGDTQYF
v_gene: TRBV10-1; abundance: -; j_gene: TRBJ1-2; d_gene: -; len: 13; CDR3nt: TGCGCCAGCAGTGTCCAGGGGAGCTATGGCTACACCTTC; CDR3aa: CASSVQGSYGYTF
v_gene: TRBV5-6; abundance: -; j_gene: TRBJ1-2; d_gene: -; len: 14; CDR3nt: TGTGCCAGCAGCTTGGGAGGGGAGGTTAGGGGCTACACCTTC; CDR3aa: CASSLGGEVRGYTF
v_gene: TRBV7-2; abundance: -; j_gene: TRBJ1-2; d_gene: -; len: 14; CDR3nt: TGTGCCAGCAGCTTTAGGGGTCAGCAGTATGGCTACACCTTC; CDR3aa: CASSFRGQQYGYTF
v_gene: TRBV25-1; abundance: -; j_gene: TRBJ1-1; d_gene: -; len: 14; CDR3nt: TGTGCCAGCAGTGCCCAGGGGTGGAACACTGAAGCTTTCTTT; CDR3aa: CASSAQGWNTEAFF
v_gene: TRBV5-1; abundance: -; j_gene: TRBJ1-1; d_gene: -; len: 14; CDR3nt: TGCGCCACCGCCCCGGCGGGGGCGAACACTGAAGCTTTCTTT; CDR3aa: CATAPAGANTEAFF
v_gene: TRBV6-1; abundance: few; j_gene: TRBJ1-2; d_gene: TRBD1; len: 15; CDR3nt: TGTGCCAGCAGTCCCGGGACAGGGTGGGGCTATGGCTACACCTTC; CDR3aa: CASSPGTGWGYGYTF
v_gene: TRBV9; abundance: -; j_gene: TRBJ2-7; d_gene: TRBD2; len: 16; CDR3nt: TGTGCCAGCAGCTCGCGAGGGGCGGGGGGCCCCTACGAGCAGTACTTC; CDR3aa: CASSSRGAGGPYEQYF
v_gene: TRBV7-9; abundance: -; j_gene: TRBJ1-2; d_gene: TRBD1; len: 13; CDR3nt: TGTGCCAGCAGCTTCCGGGACAGACATGGCTACACCTTC; CDR3aa: CASSFRDRHGYTF
v_gene: TRBV6-6; abundance: -; j_gene: TRBJ1-3; d_gene: -; len: 16; CDR3nt: TGTGCCAGCAGTTATGGGTTCTTGGGCCTGGAAAACACCATATATTTT; CDR3aa: CASSYGFLGLENTIYF
v_gene: TRBV6-5; abundance: -; j_gene: TRBJ2-7; d_gene: -; len: 15; CDR3nt: TGTGCCAGCAGTTACCGGAGAGGGATAAGCTACGAGCAGTACTTC; CDR3aa: CASSYRRGISYEQYF
v_gene: TRBV2; abundance: -; j_gene: TRBJ1-5; d_gene: TRBD1; len: 15; CDR3nt: TGTGCCAGCAGTGAATGGGGACAGGCGAAACAGGCCCAGCATTTT; CDR3aa: CASSEWGQAKQAQHF
v_gene: TRBV5-1; abundance: -; j_gene: TRBJ2-1; d_gene: -; len: 15; CDR3nt: TGCGCCAGCAGCTTGGGAGGGAGCTCCTACAATGAGCAGTTCTTC; CDR3aa: CASSLGGSSYNEQFF
v_gene: TRBV4-2; abundance: -; j_gene: TRBJ1-4; d_gene: -; len: 17; CDR3nt: TGTGCCAGCAGCCCGAAGTTGGGAGAGGGAACTAATGAAAAACTGTTTTTT; CDR3aa: CASSPKLGEGTNEKLFF
v_gene: TRBV7-3; abundance: -; j_gene: TRBJ2-5; d_gene: -; len: 16; CDR3nt: TGTGCCAGCAGCTTACTCGGAGGCGGGGTGCAAGAGACCCAGTACTTC; CDR3aa: CASSLLGGGVQETQYF